This TCR beta chain was sequenced in a study of blood T cell repertoires in COVID-19. Study background: Samples came from the United States, Italy and Spain, spanning acute and convalescent COVID-19.

Measured with immunoSEQ multiplex PCR; TCRdb has only the in-frame clones, and not every one. The sample contains around 170,000 clones, around nine tenths of which appear only once. Trimming stripped 6 bases from V and 3 bases from J, with 9 bases between. The CDR3 extends over 13 amino acids. V gene TRBV12-3 or TRBV12-4 combines with J gene TRBJ1-3, with a weak D call TRBD1 (5 bases). The sequenced sample was peripheral blood. The source is a man aged 55-75 years with COVID-19, enrolled during active disease. The CDR3: CASRDTNGNTIYF. The CDR3 region has the DNA TGTGCCAGCAGGGACACGAATGGAAACACCATATATTTT.